This TCR beta chain was identified in a study of blood T cell repertoires in COVID-19. In the study overall: Specimens from acute and convalescent COVID-19 originated in the United States, Italy and Spain.

Original data processing: For nucleated cells, counts were estimated from reference gene primer amplification. Produced via immunoSEQ multiplex PCR; TCRdb's table is partial and in-frame only. The V and J calls and clone size come from that table; D and trimming were worked out from the DNA. The sample records some 83,000 clones, under 90% being singletons. The CDR3 contains 17 residues. V lost 4 bases, J lost 5 bases, and 5 bases stayed unmatched. The germline CDR1 and CDR2 sequences are LGHDT and YNNKEL (reference sequence). The material sequenced was peripheral blood. The receptor comes from an older man with acute or convalescent COVID-19. V usage is TRBV3-1 (or the pseudogene TRBV3-2) and J usage is TRBJ2-2; 15 positions agree with TRBD2. CDR3 region: CASSRRTSGRGTGELFF. The CDR3 DNA sequence: TGTGCCAGCAGCCGCAGGACTAGCGGGAGGGGGACCGGGGAGCTGTTTTTT.